The source of this T cell receptor (beta chain) is a study of tumor-infiltrating lymphocytes in localized non-small cell lung cancer. Whole-study findings and limits: TCRbeta sequencing showed higher T cell infiltration in tumors than uninvolved lung.

About this clone: Antigen unknown.

The table came from immunoSEQ multiplex PCR; TCRdb's copy has only in-frame clones and leaves some out. The sample has more than 15,000 clones, about 69% seen once. The CDR3 loop spans 12 amino acids. Germline V lookup: CDR1 SGHDT, CDR2 YYEEEE. V shed 4 bases and J shed 6 bases, with 11 bases lying between them. The source is a human donor with non-small cell lung cancer. Sequencing was performed on lung tumor tissue. The J gene is TRBJ2-7, the V gene TRBV5-6, with D uncertain. The CDR3: CASSRRGAEQYF. The CDR3 DNA sequence: TGTGCCAGCAGCCGACGAGGAGCCGAGCAGTACTTC.